This T cell receptor (beta chain) was found in a study of T cells after yellow fever vaccination. Study-wide points: FACS-sorted repertoires could contain abundant clonotypes contaminating from the bulk population.

The sample holds a few counts of this clonotype. What it binds is not known. In germline, CDR1 is LGHNA, CDR2 YSLEER. The CDR3 is 15 amino acids. Germline trimming cut 3 bases from V and 4 bases from J; bases unmatched to any gene: 7. Each CDR3 protein gets one entry after TCRdb re-called the 5' RACE reads with MiXCR. Of about 310,000 distinct CDR3 sequences in the sample, around 3.6% were seen once. This TCR was sampled from a man aged 18 to 29 who received the YFV17D yellow fever vaccine. The sample in question was PBMCs, obtained on the day of the yellow fever booster vaccination. The chain combines TRBV4-3 with TRBJ1-2, with TRBD1 identical over 8 bases. CDR3 nucleotides: TGCGCCAGCAGCCAGGCCTTCAGGGGGCTCTATGGCTACACCTTC. This translates into CASSQAFRGLYGYTF.